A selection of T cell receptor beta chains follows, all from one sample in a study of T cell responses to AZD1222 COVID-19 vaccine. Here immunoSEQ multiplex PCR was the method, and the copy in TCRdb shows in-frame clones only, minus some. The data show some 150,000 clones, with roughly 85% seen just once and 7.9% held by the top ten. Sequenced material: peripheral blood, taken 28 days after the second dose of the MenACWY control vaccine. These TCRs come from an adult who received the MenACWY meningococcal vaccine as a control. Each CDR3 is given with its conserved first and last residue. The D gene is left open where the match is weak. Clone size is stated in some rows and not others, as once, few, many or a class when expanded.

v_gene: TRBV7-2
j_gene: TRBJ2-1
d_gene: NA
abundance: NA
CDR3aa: CASSPRGGGLSYNEQFF
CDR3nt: TGTGCCAGCAGCCCCAGGGGAGGGGGGCTCTCCTACAATGAGCAGTTCTTC

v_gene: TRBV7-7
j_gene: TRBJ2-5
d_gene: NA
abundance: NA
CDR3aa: CASSQGTPPGETQYF
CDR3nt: TGTGCCAGCAGCCAAGGGACACCCCCCGGGGAGACCCAGTACTTC

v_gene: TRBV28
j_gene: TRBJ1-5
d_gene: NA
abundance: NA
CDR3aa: CASCAGGPQHF
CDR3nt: TGTGCCAGCTGCGCAGGAGGGCCCCAGCATTTT

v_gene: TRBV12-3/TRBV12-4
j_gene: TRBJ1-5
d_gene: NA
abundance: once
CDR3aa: CASTSFHQPQHF
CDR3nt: TGTGCCAGCACCTCGTTCCATCAGCCCCAGCATTTT

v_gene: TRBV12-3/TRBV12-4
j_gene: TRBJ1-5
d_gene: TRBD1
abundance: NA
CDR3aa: CASSPYRGPQHF
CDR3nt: TGTGCCAGCAGTCCTTACAGGGGGCCCCAGCATTTT

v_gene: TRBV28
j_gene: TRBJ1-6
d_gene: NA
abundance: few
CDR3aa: CASSRTPGRADSPLHF
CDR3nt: TGTGCCAGCAGTCGTACCCCGGGGCGCGCTGATTCACCCCTCCACTTT

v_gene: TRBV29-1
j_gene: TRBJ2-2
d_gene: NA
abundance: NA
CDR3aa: CSAYTGGMFF
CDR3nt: TGCAGCGCTTACACCGGGGGTATGTTTTTT

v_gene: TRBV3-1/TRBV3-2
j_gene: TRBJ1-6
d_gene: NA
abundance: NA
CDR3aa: CASSQGRGIDSPLHF
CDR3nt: TGTGCCAGCAGCCAAGGCAGGGGTATCGATTCACCCCTCCACTTT

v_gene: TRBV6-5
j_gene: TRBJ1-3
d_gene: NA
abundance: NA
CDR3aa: CASSYRRGSGNTIYF
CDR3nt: TGTGCCAGCAGTTACCGGAGGGGCTCTGGAAACACCATATATTTT

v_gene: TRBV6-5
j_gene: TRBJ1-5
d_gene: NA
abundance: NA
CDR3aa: CASSHRAGGQPQHF
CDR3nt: TGTGCCAGCAGTCACCGGGCCGGAGGACAGCCCCAGCATTTT

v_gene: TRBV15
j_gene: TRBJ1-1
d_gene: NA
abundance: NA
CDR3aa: CATSRRGAGNTEAFF
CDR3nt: TGTGCCACCAGCAGGAGGGGCGCGGGGAACACTGAAGCTTTCTTT

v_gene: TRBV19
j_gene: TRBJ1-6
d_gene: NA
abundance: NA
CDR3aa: CASSIDLSTADNSPLHF
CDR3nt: TGTGCCAGTAGTATAGATCTATCGACAGCTGATAATTCACCCCTCCACTTT

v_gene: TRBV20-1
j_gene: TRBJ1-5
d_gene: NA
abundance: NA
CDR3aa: CSASIQGRLGNQPQHF
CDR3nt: TGCAGTGCTAGTATACAGGGTCGCCTTGGCAATCAGCCCCAGCATTTT

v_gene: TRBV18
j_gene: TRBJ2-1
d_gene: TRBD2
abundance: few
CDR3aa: CASSPPLTSGTEQFF
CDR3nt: TGTGCCAGCTCACCACCGCTGACTAGCGGGACTGAGCAGTTCTTC

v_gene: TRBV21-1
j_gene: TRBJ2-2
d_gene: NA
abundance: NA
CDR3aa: CASTGGRNTGELFF
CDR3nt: TGTGCCAGCACTGGGGGTAGAAACACCGGGGAGCTGTTTTTT

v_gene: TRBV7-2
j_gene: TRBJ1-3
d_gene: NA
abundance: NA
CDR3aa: CASSPAVGRNTIYF
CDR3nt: TGTGCCAGCAGCCCAGCGGTCGGGCGGAACACCATATATTTT

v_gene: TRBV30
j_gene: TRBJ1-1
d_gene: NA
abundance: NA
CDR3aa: CAWTWGGGTEAFF
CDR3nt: TGTGCCTGGACGTGGGGGGGTGGGACTGAAGCTTTCTTT

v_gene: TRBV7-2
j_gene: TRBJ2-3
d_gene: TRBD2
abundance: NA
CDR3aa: CASSLVASGDSDTQYF
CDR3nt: TGTGCCAGCAGCTTAGTGGCTAGCGGGGACTCAGATACGCAGTATTTT

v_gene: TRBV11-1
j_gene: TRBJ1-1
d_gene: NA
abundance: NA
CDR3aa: CASSLTAGEAFF
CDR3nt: TGTGCCAGCAGCTTAACCGCGGGAGAAGCTTTCTTT

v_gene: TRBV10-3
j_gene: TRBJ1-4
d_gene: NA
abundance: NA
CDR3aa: CAIKRIAGEKLFF
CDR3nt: TGTGCCATCAAAAGGATAGCGGGTGAAAAACTGTTTTTT

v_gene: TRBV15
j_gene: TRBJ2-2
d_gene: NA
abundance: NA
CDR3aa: CATSRVGVSGELFF
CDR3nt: TGTGCCACCAGCAGAGTCGGAGTGTCCGGGGAGCTGTTTTTT

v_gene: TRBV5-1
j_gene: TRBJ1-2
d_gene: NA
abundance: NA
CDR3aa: CASSPDRRASGYTF
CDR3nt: TGCGCCAGCAGCCCGGATCGAAGGGCCAGTGGCTACACCTTC

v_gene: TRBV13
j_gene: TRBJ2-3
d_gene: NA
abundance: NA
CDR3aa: CASSYAGADTQYF
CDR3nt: TGTGCCAGCAGCTACGCCGGGGCAGATACGCAGTATTTT

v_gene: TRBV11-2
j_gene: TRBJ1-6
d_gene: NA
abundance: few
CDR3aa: CASSFRGANSPLHF
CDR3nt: TGTGCCAGCAGCTTCAGGGGCGCAAATTCACCCCTCCACTTT

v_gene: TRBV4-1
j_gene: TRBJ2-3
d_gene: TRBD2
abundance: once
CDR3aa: CASSQETLAGHTQYF
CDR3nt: TGCGCCAGCAGCCAAGAAACCCTAGCGGGTCATACGCAGTATTTT